This T cell receptor (beta chain) was obtained from a study of early stage breast cancer tumors. Assay used: immunoSEQ multiplex PCR; TCRdb lists only in-frame clones, some missing. Here the sample spans around 48,000 clones, around nine tenths being singletons. After removal of 3 bases from V and 3 bases from J, the junction contained 12 bases not matched to a gene. Germline V CDR1 and CDR2: ENHRY, SYGVKD. The CDR3 runs 18 residues. Sequencing was done on a sample of blood. The chain carries TRBV10-3 and TRBJ2-2; 8 bases fit TRBD2. The sequence was obtained from a person aged 65 to 79 with breast cancer. The CDR3 nucleotides are TGTGCCATCAGTGAAGAGCGAGCGGGGGCCGTCTACACCGGGGAGCTGTTTTTT. It encodes CAISEERAGAVYTGELFF.